These 20 T cell receptor beta chains came from one sample sequenced in a study of identical twins. MiXCR was run by TCRdb on the 5' RACE reads, yielding one entry per CDR3 protein. Of about 530,000 distinct CDR3 sequences listed, approximately 20% are singletons. This sample was also put to use in a study of yellow fever vaccine responses in identical twins.

The sequenced sample consisted of CD4+ T cells sorted from blood. These receptors came from a woman under 30 in good health.

This clonotype was counted only a few times. The rearrangement links TRBV24-1 to TRBJ1-5; TRBD1 is a possible D gene (5 bases). V lost 4 bases to trimming and J lost 11 bases, with 11 bases between them. CDR1 is KGHDR and CDR2 is SFDVKD in the germline V gene. The length of the CDR3 is 12 residues. For the CDR3, the DNA is TGTGCCACCAGTGACCCGGGGGGATCCCAGCATTTT. It yields the protein CATSDPGGSQHF.

The sample holds a few counts of this clonotype. This sequence joins TRBV21-1 and TRBJ2-7. TRBV21-1 is classified as a pseudogene. The CDR3 contains 15 residues. The DNA of the CDR3 is TGTGCCAGCAGCAAAGAGGCGGTCAACTCCTACGAGCAGTACGTC. Residues: CASSKEAVNSYEQYV.

This chain links TRBV7-9 with TRBJ1-6; 9 bases agree with TRBD1. Germline-derived CDR1 and CDR2 are SEHNR and FQNEAQ (reference sequence). The trim removed 1 base at V and 9 bases at J, leaving 7 bases unmatched. The length of the CDR3 is 16 residues. The CDR3 here is CASSLGTGERRSPLHF. CDR3 bases: TGTGCCAGCAGCTTAGGGACAGGGGAAAGGCGTTCACCCCTCCACTTT. Variable domain in full (rest from reference TRBV7-9 and TRBJ1-6): DTGVSQNPRHKITKRGQNVTFRCDPISEHNRLYWYRQTLGQGPEFLTYFQNEAQLEKSRLLSDRFSAERPKGSFSTLEIQRTEQGDSAMYLCASSLGTGERRSPLHFGNGTRLTVT.

This clonotype was observed at least ten times. This chain's CDR3 is CASSWPRGGEAFF. The CDR3 DNA sequence: TGCGCCAGCAGCTGGCCCAGGGGGGGTGAAGCTTTCTTT. J is TRBJ1-1 and V is TRBV5-1; 7 bases fit TRBD1. The CDR3 spans 13 residues. With V trimmed by 3 bases and J by 7 bases, 6 bases remained unmatched. Germline V CDR1 and CDR2: SGHRS, YFSETQ.

This clonotype was counted a few times. The genes are TRBV9 and TRBJ2-1; 8 bases match TRBD2. Germline V gene sequence: CDR1 SGDLS, CDR2 YYNGEE. The CDR3 consists of 15 residues. V shed 3 bases, J shed 6 bases, and the junction held 8 bases outside the gene matches. The CDR3 protein is CASSELGRGSNEQFF. CDR3 DNA sequence: TGTGCCAGCAGCGAGCTCGGGAGGGGGTCCAATGAGCAGTTCTTC.

This clonotype was observed a handful of times. The V and J genes are TRBV24-1 and TRBJ2-1, with no clear D. V was pared by 4 bases and J by 0 bases, with 15 bases between. CDR1 and CDR2 (germline): KGHDR, SFDVKD. This CDR3 is 17 amino acids long. CDR3 sequence (DNA): TGTGCCACCAGTGACGCCCCTGGCGGTAGCTCCTACAATGAGCAGTTCTTC. Translating it yields CATSDAPGGSSYNEQFF.

The rearrangement links TRBV11-2 to TRBJ2-7; the D gene is possibly TRBD2 (5 bases). The CDR3 contains 12 residues. Germline-derived CDR1 and CDR2 are SGHAT and FQNNGV. V gave up 1 base and J gave up 6 bases, with 7 bases separating them. The CDR3 bases are TGTGCCAGCAGCTTAGGAGGGTTCGAGCAGTACGTC. It encodes CASSLGGFEQYV.

The gene calls are TRBV7-9 and TRBJ2-2, with 9 bases lining up with TRBD1. The V gene's germline CDR1 is SEHNR and CDR2 FQNEAQ (reference sequence). CDR3 length: 16 residues. Germline trimming cut 6 bases from V and 6 bases from J; bases unmatched to any gene: 11. Here the CDR3 reads CASSIWTGVISGELFF. CDR3 nucleotide sequence: TGTGCCAGCAGTATTTGGACAGGGGTGATCTCCGGGGAGCTGTTTTTT. Complete variable domain (other parts from reference TRBV7-9 and TRBJ2-2): DTGVSQNPRHKITKRGQNVTFRCDPISEHNRLYWYRQTLGQGPEFLTYFQNEAQLEKSRLLSDRFSAERPKGSFSTLEIQRTEQGDSAMYLCASSIWTGVISGELFFGEGSRLTVL.

The rearrangement joins TRBV7-9 to TRBJ2-1; D not resolved. Germline CDR1 and CDR2: SEHNR and FQNEAQ (reference sequence). Deletions cut 1 base from V and 0 bases from J, with 4 bases between. The CDR3 covers 14 residues. The CDR3 protein is CASSLDHSYNEQFF. The CDR3, as DNA: TGTGCCAGCAGCTTAGATCACTCCTACAATGAGCAGTTCTTC.

The rearrangement uses TRBV5-1 and TRBJ2-7; 7 bases line up with TRBD1. The CDR3 totals 18 residues. Germline V lookup: CDR1 SGHRS, CDR2 YFSETQ. V shed 4 bases, J shed 0 bases, and the junction held 16 bases outside the gene matches. The CDR3 loop is CASSKPGQVGHSSYEQYF. The CDR3 DNA sequence: TGCGCCAGCAGCAAACCTGGACAGGTGGGCCACAGCTCCTACGAGCAGTACTTC.

The genes are TRBV5-1 and TRBJ2-2; TRBD2 is a possible D gene (6 bases). From germline, CDR1 is SGHRS and CDR2 YFSETQ. This CDR3 contains 17 residues. V lost 0 bases, J lost 0 bases, and 12 bases lay in between. The CDR3 spells CASSLAPLAANTGELFF. CDR3 DNA sequence: TGCGCCAGCAGCTTGGCCCCACTAGCAGCGAACACCGGGGAGCTGTTTTTT. The variable domain in full, with the rest retrieved from reference TRBV5-1 and TRBJ2-2, is KAGVTQTPRYLIKTRGQQVTLSCSPISGHRSVSWYQQTPGQGLQFLFEYFSETQRNKGNFPGRFSGRQFSNSRSEMNVSTLELGDSALYLCASSLAPLAANTGELFFGEGSRLTVL.

V is TRBV6-6 and J is TRBJ1-3, with D uncertain. The CDR3 is made up of 15 amino acids. V was shortened by 5 bases and J by 0 bases, with 11 bases between the two germline ends. Germline V gene lookup returns CDR1 MNHNY and CDR2 SVGAGI (reference sequence). CDR3: CASSDRRTSGNTIYF. The CDR3 nucleotides are TGTGCCAGCAGTGATCGACGGACCTCTGGAAACACCATATATTTT.

This clonotype turned up a few times. V and J are TRBV5-1 and TRBJ1-2; no definite D call. The germline CDR1 and CDR2 sequences are SGHRS and YFSETQ. This CDR3 spans 14 amino acids. V dropped 1 base and J dropped 0 bases, with 7 bases sitting between them. CDR3 in DNA: TGCGCCAGCAGCTTGATGGAGACTAACTATGGCTACACCTTC. Translated, it gives CASSLMETNYGYTF.

The gene calls are TRBV15 and TRBJ1-1; 7 bases line up with TRBD1. This CDR3 has 15 amino acids. Germline loops: CDR1 LNHNV, CDR2 YYDKDF (reference sequence). J gave up 5 bases and V 5 bases, and 11 bases lay outside the gene matches. CDR3 protein: CATSRTTGRGTEAFF. The CDR3, as DNA: TGTGCCACCAGCCGTACGACAGGGAGAGGGACTGAAGCTTTCTTT.

In this sample, this clonotype turned up a few times. This chain joins TRBV3-1 and TRBJ2-1; no reliable D call. Trimming removed 3 bases from V and 8 bases from J, with 8 bases in between. The CDR3 is 12 residues long. Germline CDR1 LGHDT, CDR2 YNNKEL (reference sequence). The CDR3: CASSQLEDEQFF. In DNA, the CDR3 is TGTGCCAGCAGCCAGCTAGAAGATGAGCAGTTCTTC.

V usage is TRBV28 and J usage is TRBJ2-1, with TRBD1 matching 7 bases. The length of the CDR3 is 14 residues. V lost 4 bases and J lost 3; bases outside the gene matches: 3. CDR1 is MDHEN, CDR2 SYDVKM, per germline. In DNA form, the CDR3 reads TGTGCCAGCAGTTCGGGACAGAACTACAATGAGCAGTTCTTC. Translated, it gives CASSSGQNYNEQFF.

This clonotype was counted only a few times. The V call is TRBV4-1, the J call TRBJ2-6, with no clear D. From germline, CDR1 is MGHRA and CDR2 YSYEKL. Trimming removed 0 bases at V and 0 bases at J, with 9 bases between. The CDR3 is 17 residues long. The CDR3 DNA is TGCGCCAGCAGCCAAGACAGGCGAAACTCTGGGGCCAACGTCCTGACTTTC. Translation: CASSQDRRNSGANVLTF.

This clonotype was recorded a few times. This sequence joins TRBV20-1 and TRBJ1-1; a weak D match, TRBD1 (5 bases). The CDR3 is 12 residues long. CDR1 is DFQATT, CDR2 SNEGSKA, per germline (reference sequence). Deletions cut 7 bases from V and 5 bases from J, with 14 bases between. CDR3 residues: CSGTGSRTEAFF. DNA for the CDR3: TGCAGTGGTACAGGAAGCCGTACTGAAGCTTTCTTT.

This chain links TRBV4-1 with TRBJ2-5; 7 bases are shared with TRBD2. This CDR3 has 13 amino acids. J gave up 2 bases and V 5 bases, and 2 bases lay outside the gene matches. Looked up from germline, CDR1 is MGHRA and CDR2 is YSYEKL. This CDR3 is CASSWGLQETQYF. The CDR3 nucleotides are TGCGCCAGCAGCTGGGGACTACAAGAGACCCAGTACTTC.

The CDR3 reads CASSPFHRGDRLFDEQFF. The CDR3 DNA reads TGTGCCAGCAGTCCTTTCCATAGGGGGGACAGGTTATTCGATGAGCAGTTCTTC. This rearrangement joins TRBV12-3 or TRBV12-4 to TRBJ2-1, with TRBD1 identical over 8 bases. This CDR3 spans 18 amino acids. The J segment lost 8 bases and the V segment lost 5 bases, leaving 20 bases of the junction unmatched.